The rows below give T cell receptor beta chains drawn from one sample of a study of beta chain features in type 1 diabetes. Using immunoSEQ multiplex PCR, the repertoire was profiled, and TCRdb retains in-frame clones only, with some absent. The sample lists hundreds of thousands of clones; around an eighth were seen once. Input material: naive CD4+ T cells from blood. The receptors were sampled from a young man with type 1 diabetes. Both conserved end residues are part of each CDR3. Fields, in order: clone size, J gene, D gene, V gene, CDR3 DNA, CDR3 protein. A D gene is named only where the DNA matches it firmly. Size is stated for part of the rows, as once, few or many counts, or as a class when the clone is expanded.

abundance: few
j_gene: TRBJ2-7
d_gene: -
v_gene: TRBV11-3
CDR3nt: TGTGCCAGCAGCTTATGGGGGACACAGGACTACGAGCAGTACTTC
CDR3aa: CASSLWGTQDYEQYF

abundance: few
j_gene: TRBJ1-1
d_gene: TRBD1
v_gene: TRBV14
CDR3nt: TGTGCCAGCAGACCCACAGGGGGAGAAGCTTTCTTT
CDR3aa: CASRPTGGEAFF

abundance: -
j_gene: TRBJ2-1
d_gene: -
v_gene: TRBV5-1
CDR3nt: TGCGCCAGCAGCTTGGAGGGCAGTGAGCAGTTCTTC
CDR3aa: CASSLEGSEQFF

abundance: -
j_gene: TRBJ1-3
d_gene: -
v_gene: TRBV25-1
CDR3nt: TGTGCCAGCAGTGAGGCAGGGGGAAACACCATATATTTT
CDR3aa: CASSEAGGNTIYF

abundance: -
j_gene: TRBJ2-1
d_gene: -
v_gene: TRBV7-9
CDR3nt: TGTGCCAGCACCACGGTAAGCGACAATGAGCAGTTCTTC
CDR3aa: CASTTVSDNEQFF

abundance: -
j_gene: TRBJ1-2
d_gene: -
v_gene: TRBV18
CDR3nt: TGTGCCAGCTCATCACTAAATTTACATCTCGTGGCTGGCTACACCTTC
CDR3aa: CASSSLNLHLVAGYTF

abundance: -
j_gene: TRBJ2-1
d_gene: TRBD2
v_gene: TRBV9
CDR3nt: TGTGCCAGCAGCGTGGGACTAGCGGGGGGGAATGAGCAGTTCTTC
CDR3aa: CASSVGLAGGNEQFF

abundance: -
j_gene: TRBJ2-1
d_gene: -
v_gene: TRBV6-6
CDR3nt: TGTGCCAGCAGTTACTCGAGGGGTTACAATGAGCAGTTCTTC
CDR3aa: CASSYSRGYNEQFF

abundance: few
j_gene: TRBJ1-6
d_gene: TRBD1
v_gene: TRBV7-6
CDR3nt: TGTGCCAGCAGCTTAGCCGGACAGGGAAACAATTCACCCCTCCACTTT
CDR3aa: CASSLAGQGNNSPLHF

abundance: few
j_gene: TRBJ1-2
d_gene: -
v_gene: TRBV7-9
CDR3nt: TGTGCCAGCAGCTTGCACACCTTC
CDR3aa: CASSLHTF

abundance: -
j_gene: TRBJ1-2
d_gene: TRBD1
v_gene: TRBV7-9
CDR3nt: TGTGCCAGCAGTCCTCCCGGAGGGACAGCGGTACCCCTCCTCACCTTC
CDR3aa: CASSPPGGTAVPLLTF

abundance: -
j_gene: TRBJ2-6
d_gene: -
v_gene: TRBV6-6
CDR3nt: TGTGCCAGCAGTCGCACCGGCTCTGGGGCCAACGTCCTGACTTTC
CDR3aa: CASSRTGSGANVLTF

abundance: -
j_gene: TRBJ1-2
d_gene: -
v_gene: TRBV30
CDR3nt: TGTGCCTGGAAACAGATTCCCCAATCGGAGGGCTACACCTTC
CDR3aa: CAWKQIPQSEGYTF

abundance: few
j_gene: TRBJ2-7
d_gene: -
v_gene: TRBV5-1
CDR3nt: TGCGCCAGCAGCCCCAGGTTCCCTTCCGACTACGAGCAGTACTTC
CDR3aa: CASSPRFPSDYEQYF

abundance: -
j_gene: TRBJ2-2
d_gene: -
v_gene: TRBV4-2
CDR3nt: TGTGCCAGCAGCCAGGGGCGAGCGAACACCGGGGAGCTGTTTTTT
CDR3aa: CASSQGRANTGELFF

abundance: -
j_gene: TRBJ2-3
d_gene: TRBD2
v_gene: TRBV5-1
CDR3nt: TGCGCCAGCAGCTTGCTAGCGGGTTCGGATACGCAGTATTTT
CDR3aa: CASSLLAGSDTQYF

abundance: few
j_gene: TRBJ2-3
d_gene: TRBD1
v_gene: TRBV5-1
CDR3nt: TGCGCCAGCAGCGGGACAGGGAACACAGATACGCAGTATTTT
CDR3aa: CASSGTGNTDTQYF

abundance: -
j_gene: TRBJ1-1
d_gene: -
v_gene: TRBV30
CDR3nt: TGTGCCTGGACGCGGCAGGCGAACACTGAAGCTTTCTTT
CDR3aa: CAWTRQANTEAFF

abundance: -
j_gene: TRBJ1-5
d_gene: -
v_gene: TRBV5-6
CDR3nt: TGTGCCAGCAGCTCGCAACAGGGTTTTAGCAATCAGCCCCAGCATTTT
CDR3aa: CASSSQQGFSNQPQHF

abundance: few
j_gene: TRBJ1-1
d_gene: -
v_gene: TRBV5-4
CDR3nt: TGTGCCAGCAGCCAGTTTGGACGGCCGAACACTGAAGCTTTCTTT
CDR3aa: CASSQFGRPNTEAFF

abundance: -
j_gene: TRBJ2-1
d_gene: -
v_gene: TRBV30
CDR3nt: TGTGCCTGGAGTGTAGGCTTTGGAGAGCAGTTCTTC
CDR3aa: CAWSVGFGEQFF

abundance: few
j_gene: TRBJ2-7
d_gene: TRBD2
v_gene: TRBV6-5
CDR3nt: TGTGCCAGCAGTCAACTAGCGGATTCCTACGAGCAGTACTTC
CDR3aa: CASSQLADSYEQYF

abundance: -
j_gene: TRBJ2-2
d_gene: -
v_gene: TRBV6-4
CDR3nt: TGTGCCAGCAGTGACAATAGAGCCGGGGAGCTGTTTTTT
CDR3aa: CASSDNRAGELFF

abundance: few
j_gene: TRBJ2-6
d_gene: TRBD1
v_gene: TRBV25-1
CDR3nt: TGTGCCAGCAGTGGACTTCCGGGACAGGGGGCTGGGGCCAACGTCCTGACTTTC
CDR3aa: CASSGLPGQGAGANVLTF

abundance: -
j_gene: TRBJ2-7
d_gene: -
v_gene: TRBV27
CDR3nt: TGTGCCAGCAGTCGGGACGGAGAATACGAGCAGTACTTC
CDR3aa: CASSRDGEYEQYF

abundance: -
j_gene: TRBJ1-4
d_gene: TRBD1
v_gene: TRBV9
CDR3nt: TGTGCCAGCAGCGTAGTCATGGGGACAGGGGATGAAAAACTGTTTTTT
CDR3aa: CASSVVMGTGDEKLFF

abundance: few
j_gene: TRBJ1-1
d_gene: -
v_gene: TRBV29-1
CDR3nt: TGCAGCGTTGACCGGTTACAGTATGAAGCTTTCTTT
CDR3aa: CSVDRLQYEAFF

abundance: -
j_gene: TRBJ1-5
d_gene: -
v_gene: TRBV27
CDR3nt: TGTGCCAGCCGATTAGCTGGGGCAGGGAATCAGCCCCAGCATTTT
CDR3aa: CASRLAGAGNQPQHF

abundance: few
j_gene: TRBJ1-1
d_gene: -
v_gene: TRBV2
CDR3nt: TGTGCCAGCATTAGGAACACTGAAGCTTTCTTT
CDR3aa: CASIRNTEAFF

abundance: few
j_gene: TRBJ1-2
d_gene: -
v_gene: TRBV7-9
CDR3nt: TGTGCCAGCAGCTTAGCGGGGGTTAGCTATGGCTACACCTTC
CDR3aa: CASSLAGVSYGYTF

abundance: -
j_gene: TRBJ2-7
d_gene: -
v_gene: TRBV2
CDR3nt: TGTGCCAGCAGACCGAATGTCCTGGGCGAGCAGTACTTC
CDR3aa: CASRPNVLGEQYF

abundance: -
j_gene: TRBJ2-1
d_gene: -
v_gene: TRBV11-1
CDR3nt: TGTGCCAGCAGCTTCGGCGGGGTCTACAATGAGCAGTTCTTC
CDR3aa: CASSFGGVYNEQFF

abundance: few
j_gene: TRBJ2-4
d_gene: -
v_gene: TRBV2
CDR3nt: TGTGCCAGCACCCATCGGACAGTAAACATTCAGTACTTC
CDR3aa: CASTHRTVNIQYF

abundance: few
j_gene: TRBJ1-6
d_gene: -
v_gene: TRBV4-1
CDR3nt: TGCGCCAGCAGCCAAGAAGGGGCGGGCAATTCACCCCTCCACTTT
CDR3aa: CASSQEGAGNSPLHF

abundance: few
j_gene: TRBJ1-5
d_gene: -
v_gene: TRBV7-9
CDR3nt: TGTGCCAGCAGCTTCTACGGGGCGAATCAGCCCCAGCATTTT
CDR3aa: CASSFYGANQPQHF

abundance: few
j_gene: TRBJ1-4
d_gene: TRBD1
v_gene: TRBV7-9
CDR3nt: TGTGCCAGCAGCTTACAGGGACAGTTTGATGAAAAACTGTTTTTT
CDR3aa: CASSLQGQFDEKLFF

abundance: -
j_gene: TRBJ2-7
d_gene: -
v_gene: TRBV11-2
CDR3nt: TGTGCCAGCAGCTTCCCGGACGGCGAGCAGTACTTC
CDR3aa: CASSFPDGEQYF

abundance: few
j_gene: TRBJ2-7
d_gene: -
v_gene: TRBV29-1
CDR3nt: TGCAGCGTTTGGACAGAAGGCTACGAGCAGTACTTC
CDR3aa: CSVWTEGYEQYF

abundance: few
j_gene: TRBJ1-5
d_gene: -
v_gene: TRBV7-3
CDR3nt: TGTGCCAGCAGCTTAGATAGCAATCAGCCCCAGCATTTT
CDR3aa: CASSLDSNQPQHF

abundance: few
j_gene: TRBJ1-4
d_gene: -
v_gene: TRBV30
CDR3nt: TGTGCCTCGATGATGAATGAAAAACTGTTTTTT
CDR3aa: CASMMNEKLFF

abundance: few
j_gene: TRBJ2-1
d_gene: -
v_gene: TRBV11-2
CDR3nt: TGTGCCAGCAGCTTAGAAGGTGGGGAGCAGTTCTTC
CDR3aa: CASSLEGGEQFF

abundance: -
j_gene: TRBJ2-5
d_gene: TRBD1
v_gene: TRBV7-7
CDR3nt: TGTGCTAGCAGCTCCGGACAGGGAGTCCCATTTTTGGCGGAGACCCAGTACTTC
CDR3aa: CASSSGQGVPFLAETQYF

abundance: few
j_gene: TRBJ2-3
d_gene: -
v_gene: TRBV14
CDR3nt: TGTGCCAGCAGCCAGCCGGGGGGCAGCGATACGCAGTATTTT
CDR3aa: CASSQPGGSDTQYF

abundance: -
j_gene: TRBJ1-2
d_gene: -
v_gene: TRBV28
CDR3nt: TGTGCCAGCAGTTTGGTATCGGACTATGGCTACACCTTC
CDR3aa: CASSLVSDYGYTF

abundance: -
j_gene: TRBJ1-6
d_gene: -
v_gene: TRBV5-1
CDR3nt: TGCGCCAGCAGCGTCGGTGAGGGTGATTCACCCCTCCACTTT
CDR3aa: CASSVGEGDSPLHF

abundance: -
j_gene: TRBJ2-2
d_gene: -
v_gene: TRBV10-3
CDR3nt: TGTGCCATCGGGGCCCGAGGAGGGGGCCCCGAAGGCGGGGAGCTGTTTTTT
CDR3aa: CAIGARGGGPEGGELFF

abundance: few
j_gene: TRBJ2-3
d_gene: TRBD2
v_gene: TRBV10-1
CDR3nt: TGCGCCAGCGGACTAGCGGGGTCAGATACGCAGTATTTT
CDR3aa: CASGLAGSDTQYF

abundance: few
j_gene: TRBJ2-7
d_gene: -
v_gene: TRBV7-2
CDR3nt: TGTGCCAGCAGCTTAGATCGCCGGGACTACGAGCAGTACTTC
CDR3aa: CASSLDRRDYEQYF

abundance: -
j_gene: TRBJ2-7
d_gene: -
v_gene: TRBV6-5
CDR3nt: TGTGCCAGCAGTTACGGGTGGTACGAGCAGTACTTC
CDR3aa: CASSYGWYEQYF

abundance: -
j_gene: TRBJ2-7
d_gene: -
v_gene: TRBV28
CDR3nt: TGTGCCAGCAGCCGGACCTACGAGCAGTACTTC
CDR3aa: CASSRTYEQYF

abundance: few
j_gene: TRBJ2-7
d_gene: TRBD1
v_gene: TRBV5-1
CDR3nt: TGCGCCAGCACCTCGGTACAGGGGGCCGAGCAGTACTTC
CDR3aa: CASTSVQGAEQYF

abundance: -
j_gene: TRBJ2-1
d_gene: TRBD1
v_gene: TRBV5-1
CDR3nt: TGCGCCAGCAGGGCCGGGACAGGGTTATACAATGAGCAGTTCTTC
CDR3aa: CASRAGTGLYNEQFF

abundance: few
j_gene: TRBJ1-4
d_gene: -
v_gene: TRBV2
CDR3nt: TGTGCCAGCACTCTAGAACAGGGCACTAATGAAAAACTGTTTTTT
CDR3aa: CASTLEQGTNEKLFF

abundance: -
j_gene: TRBJ1-5
d_gene: TRBD1
v_gene: TRBV2
CDR3nt: TGTGCCAGCAACCCGGAGGCAGGGGGGTATCAGCCCCAGCATTTT
CDR3aa: CASNPEAGGYQPQHF

abundance: few
j_gene: TRBJ2-7
d_gene: -
v_gene: TRBV6-5
CDR3nt: TGTGCCAGCAATCAAGACGGGAGCTCCTACGAGCAGTACTTC
CDR3aa: CASNQDGSSYEQYF